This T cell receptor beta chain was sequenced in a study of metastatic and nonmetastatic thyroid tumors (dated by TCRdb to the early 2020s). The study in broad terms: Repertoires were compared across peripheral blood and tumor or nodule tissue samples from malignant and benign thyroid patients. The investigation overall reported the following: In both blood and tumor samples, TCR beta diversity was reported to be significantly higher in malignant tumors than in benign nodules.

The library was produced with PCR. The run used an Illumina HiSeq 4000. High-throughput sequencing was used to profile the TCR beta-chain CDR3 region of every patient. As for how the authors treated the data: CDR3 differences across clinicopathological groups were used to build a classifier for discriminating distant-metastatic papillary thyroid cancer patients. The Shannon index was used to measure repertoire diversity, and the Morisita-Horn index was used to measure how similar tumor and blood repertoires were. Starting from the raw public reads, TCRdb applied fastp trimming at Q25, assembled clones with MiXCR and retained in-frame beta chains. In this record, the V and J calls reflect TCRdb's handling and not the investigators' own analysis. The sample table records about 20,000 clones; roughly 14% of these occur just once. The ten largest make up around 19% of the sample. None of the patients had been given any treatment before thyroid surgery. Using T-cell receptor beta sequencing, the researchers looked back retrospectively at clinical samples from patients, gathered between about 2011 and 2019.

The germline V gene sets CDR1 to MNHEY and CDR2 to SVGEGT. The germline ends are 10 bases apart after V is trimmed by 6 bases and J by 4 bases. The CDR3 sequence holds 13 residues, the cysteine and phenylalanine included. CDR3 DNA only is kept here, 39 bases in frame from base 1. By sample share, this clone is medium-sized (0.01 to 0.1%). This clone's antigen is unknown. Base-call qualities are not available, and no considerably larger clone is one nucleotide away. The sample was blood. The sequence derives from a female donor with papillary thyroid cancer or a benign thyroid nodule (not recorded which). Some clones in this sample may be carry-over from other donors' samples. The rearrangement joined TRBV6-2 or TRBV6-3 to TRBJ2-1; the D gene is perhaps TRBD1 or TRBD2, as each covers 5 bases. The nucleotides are TGTGCCAGCAGCCGGGACGTTTACAATGAGCAGTTCTTC. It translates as CASSRDVYNEQFF.